This T cell receptor beta chain was observed in a study of blood T cell repertoires in COVID-19. Study information: In each case, the material was cDNA or gDNA derived from T cells, B-cell-depleted T cells, or PBMCs.

Clones were read by immunoSEQ multiplex PCR, and TCRdb kept only the in-frame ones, dropping some. This table has some 250,000 clones, roughly nine tenths appearing once. The sequencing input was PBMCs or T cells enriched from blood (not recorded which). This TCR derives from a human donor in a cohort exposed to, infected with or recovered from COVID-19 (not recorded which). The donor label of this sample is uncertain.

The CDR3 bases are TGTGCCAGCAGCTTCGGGGTAGTTAATAATGAGCAGTTCTTC. Translation gives CASSFGVVNNEQFF. This chain links TRBV7-9 with TRBJ2-1, with D possibly matching TRBD2 (5 bases). Germline V gene sequence: CDR1 SEHNR, CDR2 FQNEAQ (reference sequence). The V end was cut by 3 bases, the J end by 7 bases, with 13 bases between. This CDR3 has 14 amino acids.